One sample yielded the 4 T cell receptor beta chains listed below, sequenced in a study of tumor and adjacent non-tumor tissue in lung cancer. TCRbeta libraries were built with three rounds of nested PCR, modified from ARM-PCR. MiXCR, run by TCRdb on the multiplex PCR reads, gives a single entry per CDR3 protein. The repertoire has about 93,000 distinct CDR3 sequences, less than 80% of them found once; the top ten carry about 17%. The template was RNA from unsorted bulk tissue. The sample was lung tumor tissue. The receptors were gathered from a man aged 55 to 70 with non-small cell lung cancer.

A single count supports this clonotype. The chain joins TRBV28 to TRBJ2-4; 10 nucleotides line up with TRBD1. Germline V gene data show CDR1 as MDHEN and CDR2 as SYDVKM. V was clipped by 8 bases and J by 1 base; unmatched bases: 14. This CDR3 spans 18 amino acids. The CDR3 loop is CASCGTGVMGVAKNIQYF. The DNA for the CDR3 is TGTGCCAGCTGCGGGACAGGGGTTATGGGTGTTGCCAAAAACATTCAGTACTTC.

On this clonotype itself: At one boundary the junction diverges from the germline segment, which might be a read error. The genes are TRBV29-1 and TRBJ2-1; 9 nucleotides align to TRBD2. CDR3 length equals 16 residues. From germline, CDR1 is SQVTM and CDR2 ANQGSEA. CDR3: CGVEDLAGESYNEQFF. The CDR3 nucleotides are TGCGGCGTTGAAGACTTAGCGGGAGAATCCTACAATGAGCAATTCTTC.

This rearrangement joins TRBV6-6 to TRBJ2-3, with 8 bases aligning to TRBD2. This CDR3 is 17 amino acids long. Germline V lookup: CDR1 MNHNY, CDR2 SVGAGI (reference sequence). The CDR3 coding sequence is TGTGGCAGTAGTTCCCCTCTGTCGGGAGGGTACACAGATACGCAGTATTTT. Amino acid sequence: CGSSSPLSGGYTDTQYF.

The CDR3, as DNA: TGCGCCAGCAGCTCGACAGGGGGCGTGGGTTGGGAGACCCAGTACTTC. Residues: CASSSTGGVGWETQYF. The gene calls are TRBV5-1 and TRBJ2-5; 10 bases are shared with TRBD1. V lost 3 bases to trimming and J lost 5 bases; unmatched junction nucleotides: 10. CDR3 length: 16 amino acids. Germline values: CDR1 SGHRS, CDR2 YFSETQ.